These 29 T cell receptor beta chains originate from one sample sequenced in a study of T-cell reconstitution after alpha-beta-depleted transplantation in children (dated by TCRdb to 2015 to 2016). Libraries were prepared through PCR. The data were produced on an Illumina HiSeq 2500. TCR library preparation used molecular barcoding, with unique molecular identifiers applied to normalize quantification of the TCRbeta repertoire. TCRdb trimmed public reads at Q25 via fastp, called clones via MiXCR and kept in-frame beta chains. Rows are unified per CDR3 protein, each entry keeping the most common DNA and genes. Within this sample are 500,000 to 750,000 distinct CDR3 sequences, with around 27% of them counted one time only. The ten most abundant clones make up about a third of the sample. The sample's treatment or condition, from its label and the paper: allogeneic hematopoietic cell transplantation with graft depleted of TCRalphabeta T cells and CD19 B cells.

The starting material was PBMCs, obtained before TCRalphabeta/CD19-depleted stem cell transplant. These receptors all come from a boy under two years old with Wiskott-Aldrich syndrome, due to receive a stem cell transplant.

V and J are TRBV9 and TRBJ2-3; possibly TRBD2 for D (6 bases). This CDR3 region has 15 residues. Germline CDR1 reads SGDLS; CDR2 reads YYNGEE. V gave up 1 base and J gave up 0 bases, with 9 bases separating them. In DNA, the CDR3 is TGTGCCAGCAGCGTAAGCGGGTCTAGCACAGATACGCAGTATTTT. Protein product: CASSVSGSSTDTQYF.

The chain combines TRBV5-8 with TRBJ1-4; TRBD1 is a possible D gene (5 bases). Trimming took 2 bases from V and 0 from J, leaving 8 bases between them. Germline V gene lookup returns CDR1 SGHTS and CDR2 YDEGEE. The CDR3 loop spans 15 amino acids. The CDR3 nucleotides read TGTGCCAGCAGCTTAGGGGTTGCAACTAATGAAAAACTGTTTTTT. The encoded protein is CASSLGVATNEKLFF.

Worth noting for this clonotype: The conserved phenylalanine or tryptophan normally closing the CDR3 is absent here, so this likely arose from a read error. The chain couples TRBV20-1 to TRBJ2-1; no reliable D call. Germline values: CDR1 DFQATT, CDR2 SNEGSKA (reference sequence). This CDR3 is 14 amino acids long. The V end was cut by 3 bases, the J end by 0 bases, with 9 bases between. This CDR3 is CSARGSSSYNEQFL. The CDR3 DNA is TGCAGTGCTAGGGGTTCTAGCTCCTACAATGAGCAGTTCTTG.

There are a few counts of this clonotype. The gene calls are TRBV27 and TRBJ2-3; 13 bases align to TRBD2. Germline CDR1 MNHEY, CDR2 SMNVEV (reference sequence). The CDR3 sequence is 16 residues long. V dropped 5 bases and J dropped 4; count of bases not matched to a gene: 6. CDR3 bases: TGTGCCAGCAGTCTGATACTAGCGGGAGGGCCAGATACGCAGTATTTT. As protein: CASSLILAGGPDTQYF.

This rearrangement joins TRBV20-1 to TRBJ2-3; TRBD2 matches 12 bases. Trimming at V came to 3 bases and at J to 1 base, leaving 17 bases not matched to a gene. Germline CDR1 reads DFQATT; CDR2 reads SNEGSKA (reference sequence). The CDR3 is 20 amino acids. The CDR3 reads CSARATWLAGGPVGTDTQYF. CDR3 bases: TGCAGTGCTAGGGCCACATGGCTAGCGGGAGGGCCGGTGGGCACAGATACGCAGTATTTT.

This clonotype was detected only a few times. V is TRBV11-2 and J is TRBJ2-1; 12 nucleotides agree with TRBD2. The V and J ends lost 1 base and 6 bases, in that order; junction bases with no gene match: 13. Germline V CDR1 and CDR2: SGHAT, FQNNGV. The CDR3 spans 19 residues. The chain's CDR3 is CASSLVVALAGGRGNEQFF. The CDR3 region has the DNA TGTGCCAGCAGCTTAGTAGTGGCACTAGCGGGAGGAAGGGGCAATGAGCAGTTCTTC.

This clonotype was seen a few times. The chain has TRBV29-1 and TRBJ2-1; 16 nucleotides match TRBD2. The CDR3 is made up of 17 amino acids. The junction had 10 bases not matched to a gene; V was cut back by 5 bases and J by 6 bases. Germline V lookup: CDR1 SQVTM, CDR2 ANQGSEA. As DNA, the CDR3 is TGCAGCGTTAGGTCAGGGACTAGCGGGAGGGGGGGCAATGAGCAGTTCTTC. Encoded protein: CSVRSGTSGRGGNEQFF.

The chain is built from TRBV12-3 or TRBV12-4 and TRBJ2-5, with a tentative D call TRBD2 (5 bases). V shed 7 bases and J shed 2 bases, with 20 bases lying between them. The CDR3 contains 16 residues. For the CDR3, the DNA is TGTGCCAGCAACTCCACAAGGACTGGAAAACAAGAGACCCAGTACTTC. It yields the protein CASNSTRTGKQETQYF.

The rearrangement uses TRBV29-1 and TRBJ1-1, with TRBD1 matching 8 bases. The CDR3 has 14 amino acids. V dropped 4 bases and J dropped 5; count of bases not matched to a gene: 9. From germline, CDR1 is SQVTM and CDR2 ANQGSEA. CDR3 region: CSVARGQALTEAFF. DNA for the CDR3: TGCAGCGTTGCCCGGGGACAGGCCTTAACTGAAGCTTTCTTT.

This clonotype has a handful of counts. V and J are TRBV7-9 and TRBJ1-4; weak D call: TRBD1 (6 bases). Germline CDR1 and CDR2: SEHNR and FQNEAQ (reference sequence). The V and J ends lost 9 bases and 10 bases respectively, with 24 bases between them. The CDR3 is 15 residues long. The CDR3 spells CASQLEAAGEGKLFF. CDR3 DNA sequence: TGTGCCAGTCAACTGGAGGCGGCAGGGGAGGGAAAACTGTTTTTT.

This clonotype occurred a few times. The genes are TRBV5-1 and TRBJ2-4, with D perhaps TRBD1 or TRBD2 (5 bases each). The V gene lost 7 bases and the J gene lost 3 bases, with 20 bases spanning the gap. CDR1 SGHRS and CDR2 YFSETQ come from the germline V gene. This CDR3 region has 16 residues. The DNA for the CDR3 is TGCGCCAGCGAGAGAGGTAGCGATGGGGGCAAAAACATTCAGTACTTC. Amino acids: CASERGSDGGKNIQYF.

This clonotype was seen more than once but under ten times. The chain carries TRBV6-5 and TRBJ1-2; D ambiguous. This CDR3 has 16 amino acids. V was trimmed by 5 bases and J by 2 bases, leaving 18 bases between them. Per germline, CDR1 MNHEY and CDR2 SVGAGI. CDR3 bases: TGTGCCAGCAGTAGTGGGCCTCTGGGTCCGAACTATGGCTACACCTTC. Translation gives CASSSGPLGPNYGYTF.

This chain joins TRBV5-1 and TRBJ2-5; 8 bases line up with TRBD1. J lost 0 bases, V lost 0 bases, and 1 base had no gene match. This CDR3 spans 15 amino acids. Germline loops: CDR1 SGHRS, CDR2 YFSETQ. CDR3 sequence: CASSLGDRNQETQYF. In DNA form, the CDR3 reads TGCGCCAGCAGCTTGGGGGACAGGAACCAAGAGACCCAGTACTTC.

The chain links TRBV28 to TRBJ2-3; a possible D gene is TRBD1 (5 bases). The CDR3 is made up of 13 amino acids. The V gene lost 8 bases and the J gene lost 3 bases, with 12 bases spanning the gap. CDR1 is MDHEN and CDR2 is SYDVKM in the germline V gene. As DNA, the CDR3 is TGTGCCAGCCAATGGGGCAGTACAGATACGCAGTATTTT. It is translated as CASQWGSTDTQYF.

There are many counts of this clonotype. This rearrangement joins TRBV5-1 to TRBJ2-3; D ambiguous. Trimming removed 0 bases at V and 0 bases at J, with 8 bases between. This CDR3 is 15 amino acids long. Germline lookup yields CDR1 SGHRS and CDR2 YFSETQ. CDR3 in amino acids: CASSLGGPSTDTQYF. The DNA of the CDR3 is TGCGCCAGCAGCTTGGGCGGACCTAGCACAGATACGCAGTATTTT.

The V gene is TRBV5-1, the J gene TRBJ1-2; 7 bases are shared with TRBD1. Per germline, CDR1 SGHRS and CDR2 YFSETQ. This CDR3 has 14 amino acids. With V trimmed by 0 bases and J by 4 bases, 3 bases remained unmatched. The CDR3 DNA reads as TGCGCCAGCAGCTTGGGGGACAGAAGCTATGGCTACACCTTC. Its translation is CASSLGDRSYGYTF.

This clonotype was observed a handful of times. The chain has TRBV20-1 and TRBJ1-3, with unresolved D. Per germline, CDR1 DFQATT and CDR2 SNEGSKA (reference sequence). CDR3 size: 14 residues. With 4 bases removed from V and 0 bases from J, the gap between germline ends came to 10 bases. The CDR3 reads CSATVGFSGNTIYF. The CDR3 DNA reads as TGCAGTGCTACGGTGGGGTTCTCTGGAAACACCATATATTTT.

This clonotype was seen more than once but under ten times. The genes are TRBV10-3 and TRBJ2-2; tentatively, D is TRBD2 (6 bases). Germline CDR1 and CDR2: ENHRY and SYGVKD. This CDR3 is built from 13 residues. V lost 6 bases to trimming and J lost 7 bases, with 12 bases between them. In nucleotides, the CDR3 is TGTGCCATCAGGGACGGGAGAGGCGGGGAGCTGTTTTTT. Translated, it gives CAIRDGRGGELFF.

A few counts support this clonotype. The chain combines TRBV18 with TRBJ1-2; D ambiguous. Trimming pared 3 bases from V and 0 bases from J, leaving 8 bases between. The CDR3 is made up of 14 amino acids. CDR1 and CDR2 (germline): KGHSH, LQKENI. CDR3 sequence reads: CASSPGRPNYGYTF. The CDR3 nucleotides read TGTGCCAGCTCACCGGGCAGGCCTAACTATGGCTACACCTTC.

This clonotype was observed a few times. The rearrangement joins TRBV15 to TRBJ2-7, with D possibly called TRBD1 or TRBD2 (5 bases each). The CDR3 runs 14 residues. CDR1 and CDR2 (germline): LNHNV, YYDKDF (reference sequence). Trimming took 3 bases from V and 3 from J, leaving 12 bases between them. CDR3 nucleotides: TGTGCCACCAGCAGGTTCCGGGACGGCTACGAGCAGTACTTC. Its translation: CATSRFRDGYEQYF. The complete variable domain, with remaining parts taken from reference TRBV15 and TRBJ2-7, reads DAMVIQNPRYQVTQFGKPVTLSCSQTLNHNVMYWYQQKSSQAPKLLFHYYDKDFNNEADTPDNFQSRRPNTSFCFLDIRSPGLGDTAMYLCATSRFRDGYEQYFGPGTRLTVT.

V is TRBV5-1 and J is TRBJ2-1; 10 nucleotides agree with TRBD2. CDR3 size: 15 residues. Unmatched junction bases numbered 5, after V lost 0 bases and J lost 8 bases. Per the germline V gene, CDR1 is SGHRS and CDR2 is YFSETQ. For the CDR3, the DNA is TGCGCCAGCAGCTTGGTCCCTAGCGGGAGTGATGAGCAGTTCTTC. Its translation: CASSLVPSGSDEQFF.

This clonotype has a handful of counts. For the CDR3, the DNA is TGCGCCAGCAGCCCTCTTTCGCTTAGGGCAGATACGCAGTATTTT. It translates to CASSPLSLRADTQYF. This sequence joins TRBV5-1 and TRBJ2-3; D is ambiguous. Germline V gives CDR1 SGHRS, CDR2 YFSETQ. V shed 4 bases and J shed 4 bases, with 16 bases lying between them. This CDR3 has 15 residues.

This clonotype was picked up a small number of times. The chain employs TRBV7-8 and TRBJ2-7; 11 bases match TRBD2. Germline CDR1 reads SGHVS; CDR2 reads FQNEAQ. This CDR3 has 16 amino acids. V trimming: 5 bases; J trimming: 3 bases; junction bases outside the gene matches: 9. CDR3 nucleotides: TGTGCCAGCAGCCCAAATGGGACTAGCGGATACTACGAGCAGTACTTC. Amino acid sequence: CASSPNGTSGYYEQYF.

This chain uses TRBV19 with TRBJ2-1, with 9 bases fitting TRBD1. Germline values: CDR1 LNHDA, CDR2 SQIVND (reference sequence). Trimming took 8 bases from V and 9 from J; bases not matched to a gene: 8. This CDR3 region has 13 residues. This chain's CDR3 is CASYGTGHAEQFF. DNA of the CDR3: TGTGCCAGTTACGGGACAGGGCATGCTGAGCAGTTCTTC.

The rearrangement joins TRBV5-1 to TRBJ2-1; D is ambiguous. Trimming cost V 3 bases and J 0 bases, with 22 bases left between them. The CDR3 runs to 19 residues. Germline values: CDR1 SGHRS, CDR2 YFSETQ. This CDR3 reads CASSSREIPSDRSYNEQFF. The CDR3 coding sequence is TGCGCCAGCAGCTCCCGTGAGATTCCTTCAGACCGCTCCTACAATGAGCAGTTCTTC.

Only a few counts were recorded for this clonotype. V and J are TRBV19 and TRBJ2-7; D might be TRBD1 or TRBD2, each matching 6 bases. CDR3 size: 14 residues. Trimming left V 4 bases short and J 0 bases short, with 10 bases between. CDR1 and CDR2 from the germline V gene are LNHDA and SQIVND (reference sequence). The CDR3 bases are TGTGCCAGTAGTACGGGGGACAACTCCTACGAGCAGTACTTC. Translated, it gives CASSTGDNSYEQYF.

This clonotype was seen more than once but under ten times. The chain carries TRBV3-1 and TRBJ2-7; TRBD2 matches 7 bases. Trimming cost V 1 base and J 1 base; bases outside gene matches: 4. Per germline, CDR1 LGHDT and CDR2 YNNKEL (reference sequence). The CDR3 runs to 15 residues. CDR3 protein: CASSQGGEGSYEQYF. CDR3 in DNA: TGTGCCAGCAGCCAAGGGGGGGAGGGATCCTACGAGCAGTACTTC.

Only a few counts were recorded for this clonotype. V is TRBV9 and J is TRBJ2-1; D possibly corresponds to TRBD2 (6 bases). V was trimmed by 6 bases and J by 5 bases, leaving 18 bases between them. Germline V gives CDR1 SGDLS, CDR2 YYNGEE. The CDR3 is 15 residues long. The CDR3: CASNSGLALDNEQFF. The CDR3 DNA sequence: TGTGCCAGCAATTCGGGACTCGCTCTCGACAATGAGCAGTTCTTC. The complete variable domain, with remaining parts taken from reference TRBV9 and TRBJ2-1, reads DSGVTQTPKHLITATGQRVTLRCSPRSGDLSVYWYQQSLDQGLQFLIQYYNGEERAKGNILERFSAQQFPDLHSELNLSSLELGDSALYFCASNSGLALDNEQFFGPGTRLTVL.

This clonotype occurred a few times. V is TRBV20-1 and J is TRBJ2-1; D perhaps matches TRBD1 (8 bases). Germline-derived CDR1 and CDR2 are DFQATT and SNEGSKA (reference sequence). Trimming cost V 6 bases and J 8 bases, with 20 bases left between them. The CDR3 loop spans 14 amino acids. The CDR3 region is CSAGTGGGVDEQFF. The CDR3 DNA follows: TGCAGTGCGGGTACAGGGGGGGGTGTAGATGAGCAGTTCTTC.